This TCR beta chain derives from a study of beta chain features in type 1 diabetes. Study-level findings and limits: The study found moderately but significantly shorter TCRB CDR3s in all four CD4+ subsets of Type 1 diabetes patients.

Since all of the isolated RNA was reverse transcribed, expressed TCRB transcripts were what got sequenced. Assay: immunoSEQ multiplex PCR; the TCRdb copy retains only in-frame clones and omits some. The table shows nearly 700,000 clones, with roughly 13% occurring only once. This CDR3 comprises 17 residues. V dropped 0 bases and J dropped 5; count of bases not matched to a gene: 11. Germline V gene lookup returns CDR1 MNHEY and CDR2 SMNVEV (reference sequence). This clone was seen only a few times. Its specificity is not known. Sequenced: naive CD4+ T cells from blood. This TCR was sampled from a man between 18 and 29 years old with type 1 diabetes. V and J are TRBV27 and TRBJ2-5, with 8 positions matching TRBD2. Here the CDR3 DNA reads TGTGCCAGCAGTTTATCCGCCGCGGGGGGACCCGGGGAGACCCAGTACTTC. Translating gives CASSLSAAGGPGETQYF.